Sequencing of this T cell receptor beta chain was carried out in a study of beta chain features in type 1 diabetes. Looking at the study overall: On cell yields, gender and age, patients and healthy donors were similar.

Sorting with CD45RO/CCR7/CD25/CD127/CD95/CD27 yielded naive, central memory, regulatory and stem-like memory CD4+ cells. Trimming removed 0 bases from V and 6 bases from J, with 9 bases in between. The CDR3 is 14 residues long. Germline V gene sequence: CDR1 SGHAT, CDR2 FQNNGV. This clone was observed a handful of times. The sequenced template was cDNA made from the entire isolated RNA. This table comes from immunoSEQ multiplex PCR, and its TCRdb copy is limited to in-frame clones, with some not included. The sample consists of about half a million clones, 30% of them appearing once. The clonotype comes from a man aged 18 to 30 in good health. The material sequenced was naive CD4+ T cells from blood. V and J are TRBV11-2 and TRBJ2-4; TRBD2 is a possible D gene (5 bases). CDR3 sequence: CASSLESGRNIQYF. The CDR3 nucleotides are TGTGCCAGCAGCTTAGAGAGCGGCCGAAACATTCAGTACTTC.